The entry that follows covers one T cell receptor beta chain sequence. The target antigen is unknown. The data belong to a study of cytomegalovirus exposure and HLA in healthy donors. Study outcomes and limitations: It was 150 to 200 TCR beta chains that were listed as cytomegalovirus-associated. Most TCR sequences were rare, but some public TCRs occurred in many donors. Per a prior analysis, the majority of TCR beta V segments were productive roughly 87% or roughly 30% of the time.

The germline CDR1 and CDR2 sequences are MNHNS and SASEGT. There are 15 residues in the CDR3. Unmatched junction bases numbered 1, after V lost 5 bases and J lost 1 base. The study ran its PCR with 60 Vbeta and 13 Jbeta primers. Produced via immunoSEQ multiplex PCR; TCRdb's table is partial and in-frame only. The table has roughly 120,000 clones, 70% to 90% seen once. Sequencing was carried out using PBMCs. This clonotype originated in a man in his forties in good health and CMV-seronegative. The V call is TRBV6-1, the J call TRBJ2-5; 13 bases line up with TRBD2. In DNA form, the CDR3 reads TGTGCCAGCAGTAGGACTAGCGGGGGCCAAGAGACCCAGTACTTC. This encodes CASSRTSGGQETQYF.